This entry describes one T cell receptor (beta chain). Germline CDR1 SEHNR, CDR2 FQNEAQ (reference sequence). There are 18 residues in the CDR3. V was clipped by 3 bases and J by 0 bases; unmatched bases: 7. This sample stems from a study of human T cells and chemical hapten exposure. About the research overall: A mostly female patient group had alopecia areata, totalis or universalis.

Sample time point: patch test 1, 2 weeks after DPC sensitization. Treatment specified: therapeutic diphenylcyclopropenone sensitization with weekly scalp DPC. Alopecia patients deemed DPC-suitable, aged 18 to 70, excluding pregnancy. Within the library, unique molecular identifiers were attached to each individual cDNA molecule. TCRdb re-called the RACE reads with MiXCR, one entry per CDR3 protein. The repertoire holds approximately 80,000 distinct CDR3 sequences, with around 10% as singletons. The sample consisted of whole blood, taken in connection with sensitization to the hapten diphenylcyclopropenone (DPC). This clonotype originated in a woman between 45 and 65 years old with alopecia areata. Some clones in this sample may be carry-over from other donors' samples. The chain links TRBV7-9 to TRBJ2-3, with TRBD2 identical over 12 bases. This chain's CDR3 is CASSFPRGTSGSTDTQYF. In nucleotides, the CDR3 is TGTGCCAGCAGCTTCCCAAGGGGGACTAGCGGGAGCACAGATACGCAGTATTTT.